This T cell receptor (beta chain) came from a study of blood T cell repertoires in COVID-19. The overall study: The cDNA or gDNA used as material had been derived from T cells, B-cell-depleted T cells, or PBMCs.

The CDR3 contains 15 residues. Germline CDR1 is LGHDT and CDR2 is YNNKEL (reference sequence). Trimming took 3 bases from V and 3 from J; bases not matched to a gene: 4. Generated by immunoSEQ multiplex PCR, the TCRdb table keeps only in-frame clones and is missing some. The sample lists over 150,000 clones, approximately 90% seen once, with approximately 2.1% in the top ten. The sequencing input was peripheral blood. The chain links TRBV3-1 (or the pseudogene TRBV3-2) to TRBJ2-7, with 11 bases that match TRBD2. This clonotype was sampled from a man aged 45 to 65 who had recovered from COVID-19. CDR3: CASSQGLADLYEQYF. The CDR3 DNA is TGTGCCAGCAGCCAGGGACTAGCGGACCTCTACGAGCAGTACTTC.